The 32 T cell receptor beta chains below come from one sample, sequenced in a study of blood T cell repertoires in COVID-19. Data came from immunoSEQ multiplex PCR; TCRdb stores just in-frame clones and leaves some out. The sample includes approximately 220,000 clones, approximately 87% of them seen just once. Sequencing was done on a sample of peripheral blood. These receptors all stem from a woman between 50 and 59 years old with acute or convalescent COVID-19.

This chain joins TRBV27 and TRBJ2-5; 7 bases agree with TRBD1. The germline V gene encodes CDR1 MNHEY and CDR2 SMNVEV (reference sequence). The CDR3 consists of 13 residues. The V gene end was trimmed by 5 bases and the J gene end by 5 bases; junction bases not matched to a gene: 5. CDR3 sequence reads: CASSRGGEETQYF. DNA of the CDR3: TGTGCCAGCAGTAGAGGGGGCGAGGAGACCCAGTACTTC.

This rearrangement joins TRBV7-2 to TRBJ2-7, with D possibly matching TRBD2 (5 bases). The CDR3 consists of 19 residues. From germline, CDR1 is SGHTA and CDR2 FQGNSA. With 1 base removed from V and 3 bases from J, the gap between germline ends came to 25 bases. This CDR3 reads CASSLEGVEGTNSFYEQYF. CDR3 DNA sequence: TGTGCCAGCAGCTTAGAGGGAGTAGAGGGTACTAACTCCTTCTACGAGCAGTACTTC.

The V and J genes are TRBV3-1 (or the pseudogene TRBV3-2) and TRBJ1-1, with 7 bases identical to TRBD1. The CDR3 is made up of 11 amino acids. CDR1 is LGHDT, CDR2 YNNKEL, per germline (reference sequence). The CDR3 DNA follows: TGTGCTTGTAGGGACAGATATGAAGCTTTCTTT. Its protein is CACRDRYEAFF.

The genes are TRBV9 and TRBJ2-3; D is uncertain. Trimming removed 4 bases at V and 2 bases at J, with 11 bases between. CDR1 SGDLS and CDR2 YYNGEE come from the germline V gene. The CDR3 has 14 amino acids. The CDR3 region has the DNA TGTGCCAGCAGCCCCCCTAGTCCCACAGATACGCAGTATTTT. This translates into CASSPPSPTDTQYF. The full variable domain, its missing parts supplied by reference TRBV9 and TRBJ2-3, is DSGVTQTPKHLITATGQRVTLRCSPRSGDLSVYWYQQSLDQGLQFLIQYYNGEERAKGNILERFSAQQFPDLHSELNLSSLELGDSALYFCASSPPSPTDTQYFGPGTRLTVL.

The chain recombines TRBV11-3 with TRBJ2-5; unclear D gene. The CDR3 has 14 amino acids. From germline, CDR1 is SGHNT and CDR2 YENEEA. Deletions cut 4 bases from V and 2 bases from J, with 11 bases between. CDR3 DNA: TGTGCCAGCAGCTCTAGACGAGTTCAAGAGACCCAGTACTTC. Translating gives CASSSRRVQETQYF.

This CDR3 reads CASSPNRGPVEKLFF. CDR3 DNA sequence: TGTGCCAGCAGCCCCAACAGGGGACCGGTAGAAAAACTGTTTTTT. This chain links TRBV5-4 with TRBJ1-4; 7 nucleotides line up with TRBD1. The ends lost 4 bases at V and 8 bases at J; junction bases unmatched: 11. The germline V gene has CDR1 SGHNT and CDR2 YYREEE (reference sequence). The CDR3 covers 15 residues.

The rearrangement joins TRBV7-9 to TRBJ1-1, with 7 bases aligning to TRBD1. Germline V gene sequence: CDR1 SEHNR, CDR2 FQNEAQ (reference sequence). V lost 1 base and J lost 10; bases outside the gene matches: 0. The length of the CDR3 is 11 residues. The CDR3 is CASSLDRGAFF. DNA of the CDR3: TGTGCCAGCAGCTTAGACAGGGGAGCTTTCTTT.

This clone came up once. The genes are TRBV7-2 and TRBJ2-3; perhaps TRBD1 as D (5 bases). The V gene's germline CDR1 is SGHTA and CDR2 FQGNSA. V was trimmed by 3 bases and J by 2 bases, leaving 18 bases between them. The CDR3 has 17 residues. CDR3 amino acids: CASSFAREKFLTDTQYF. Here the CDR3 DNA reads TGTGCCAGCAGCTTTGCCAGGGAAAAATTTCTCACAGATACGCAGTATTTT.

In this sample, this clone turned up a few times. This rearrangement joins TRBV7-7 to TRBJ2-2, with 13 bases lining up with TRBD2. V lost 5 bases to trimming and J lost 10 bases; unmatched junction nucleotides: 10. CDR3 length: 16 residues. Germline loops: CDR1 SSHAT, CDR2 FNYEAQ (reference sequence). CDR3 DNA sequence: TGTGCCAGCAGCCGGTGGACTAGCGGGAGCCGGGAGGAGCTGTTTTTT. Translation gives CASSRWTSGSREELFF.

The V gene is TRBV6-6, the J gene TRBJ1-5, with TRBD1 identical over 8 bases. The CDR3 contains 13 residues. Germline V gene lookup returns CDR1 MNHNY and CDR2 SVGAGI (reference sequence). DNA for the CDR3: TGTGCAACGCAGGGGGCAAGCAATCAGCCCCAGCATTTT. Encoded protein: CATQGASNQPQHF.

The chain carries TRBV4-1 and TRBJ1-5; 7 bases fit TRBD1. Germline CDR1 and CDR2: MGHRA and YSYEKL. This CDR3 has 15 residues. V was pared by 0 bases and J by 6 bases, with 5 bases of the junction left unmatched. CDR3 residues: CASSQDAPGGQPQHF. For the CDR3, the DNA is TGCGCCAGCAGCCAAGACGCCCCAGGGGGTCAGCCCCAGCATTTT.

The rearrangement links TRBV7-2 to TRBJ2-7; the D gene is possibly TRBD1 (6 bases). V lost 1 base, J lost 2 bases, and 18 bases lay in between. CDR3 length: 17 amino acids. Per germline, CDR1 SGHTA and CDR2 FQGNSA. CDR3 nucleotides: TGTGCCAGCAGCTTAGTAGGTGGACAGTCAGGGCCCTACGAGCAGTACTTC. Residues: CASSLVGGQSGPYEQYF.

In DNA, the CDR3 is TGTGCCAGCAGTGATAGCACGCCGGGGGACAGGTACGAGCAGTACTTC. The encoded protein is CASSDSTPGDRYEQYF. The chain links TRBV2 to TRBJ2-7; 8 bases agree with TRBD1. Germline assignment: CDR1 SNHLY and CDR2 FYNNEI. The CDR3 spans 16 residues. J gave up 4 bases and V 3 bases, and 11 bases lay outside the gene matches.

The chain employs TRBV7-3 and TRBJ2-2; D ambiguous. This CDR3 has 13 residues. Germline CDR1 SGHTA, CDR2 FQGTGA. V was cut by 5 bases and J by 5 bases, with 9 bases left in between. CDR3 protein: CASSPLSTGELFF. Here the CDR3 DNA reads TGTGCCAGCAGCCCCCTGAGTACCGGGGAGCTGTTTTTT.

The chain links TRBV4-2 to TRBJ1-2; D may be TRBD1 (5 bases). Germline V CDR1 and CDR2: LGHNA, YNFKEQ. The CDR3 has 15 amino acids. V was trimmed by 2 bases and J by 3 bases, leaving 13 bases between them. The chain's CDR3 is CASSQTGPTDYGYTF. For the CDR3, the DNA is TGTGCCAGCAGCCAAACAGGCCCCACTGACTATGGCTACACCTTC.

The chain couples TRBV12-3 or TRBV12-4 to TRBJ1-6; D is unclear. The V end was cut by 1 base, the J end by 13 bases, with 11 bases between. The CDR3 is 13 residues long. CDR3 protein: CASSLGAPRPLHF. CDR3 nucleotides: TGTGCCAGCAGTTTAGGGGCCCCCCGTCCCCTCCACTTT.

V gene TRBV11-3 combines with J gene TRBJ2-1; 11 positions match TRBD1. This CDR3 contains 13 residues. Germline V lookup: CDR1 SGHNT, CDR2 YENEEA. The J segment lost 13 bases and the V segment lost 1 base, leaving 3 bases of the junction unmatched. The CDR3 loop reads CASSLGTGGGQFF. The CDR3 bases are TGTGCCAGCAGCTTAGGGACAGGGGGCGGACAGTTCTTC.

This clone was observed a few times. The chain uses TRBV7-8 and TRBJ2-7; 11 positions agree with TRBD2. CDR3 length equals 16 residues. CDR1 and CDR2 from the germline V gene are SGHVS and FQNEAQ. After removal of 7 bases from V and 0 bases from J, the junction contained 8 bases not matched to a gene. The CDR3 reads CASTLTSGASSYEQYF. CDR3 in DNA: TGTGCCAGCACTCTGACTAGCGGGGCTAGCTCCTACGAGCAGTACTTC. Using reference TRBV7-8 and TRBJ2-7 for the parts outside the CDR3, the full variable domain is GAGVSQSPRYKVAKRGQDVALRCDPISGHVSLFWYQQALGQGPEFLTYFQNEAQLDKSGLPSDRFFAERPEGSVSTLKIQRTQQEDSAVYLCASTLTSGASSYEQYFGPGTRLTVT.

The rearrangement uses TRBV5-1 and TRBJ1-1, with 9 bases matching TRBD1. Germline trimming cut 4 bases from V and 5 bases from J; bases unmatched to any gene: 18. CDR1 is SGHRS and CDR2 is YFSETQ in the germline V gene. This CDR3 is built from 18 residues. CDR3 bases: TGCGCCAGCAGCATCCTTCCGGGACAGGGAGCTATGAGTACTGAAGCTTTCTTT. This sequence encodes CASSILPGQGAMSTEAFF.

The V gene is TRBV10-3, the J gene TRBJ1-1; D gene uncertain. The germline gives CDR1 ENHRY, CDR2 SYGVKD. This CDR3 is 13 amino acids long. V lost 5 bases to trimming and J lost 11 bases, with 18 bases between them. The CDR3 sequence is CAISFDPGPPAFF. CDR3 bases: TGTGCCATCAGTTTCGATCCGGGTCCCCCCGCTTTCTTT.

The chain links TRBV6-2 or TRBV6-3 to TRBJ2-2; D not certain. From germline, CDR1 is MNHEY and CDR2 SVGEGT. V lost 7 bases, J lost 0 bases, and 12 bases lay in between. The length of the CDR3 is 15 residues. CDR3 region: CASTPLTPNTGELFF. In nucleotides, the CDR3 is TGTGCCAGCACCCCCCTTACACCGAACACCGGGGAGCTGTTTTTT.

This clone was seen a single time. The chain employs TRBV5-4 and TRBJ1-2, with D unclear. V lost 3 bases to trimming and J lost 5 bases, with 20 bases between them. The V gene's germline CDR1 is SGHNT and CDR2 YYREEE (reference sequence). This CDR3 is 16 amino acids long. Written as DNA, the CDR3 is TGTGCCAGCAGCTCCGCTTCGGAGGGCGAACTGTATGGCTACACCTTC. Translated: CASSSASEGELYGYTF.

The gene calls are TRBV7-9 and TRBJ1-2, with TRBD1 as a possible D gene (6 bases). This CDR3 contains 16 residues. Per germline, CDR1 SEHNR and CDR2 FQNEAQ (reference sequence). Trimming took 2 bases from V and 3 from J, leaving 16 bases between them. CDR3 region: CASSLTHRERDYGYTF. The CDR3 DNA sequence: TGTGCCAGCAGCTTAACGCACAGGGAACGGGACTATGGCTACACCTTC.

The CDR3 protein is CASSLAQGKTEAFF. CDR3 bases: TGCGCCAGCAGCTTGGCTCAGGGGAAGACTGAAGCTTTCTTT. The chain employs TRBV5-1 and TRBJ1-1, with a tentative D call TRBD1 (6 bases). The CDR3 length is 14 residues. Germline CDR1 SGHRS, CDR2 YFSETQ. Trimming stripped 0 bases from V and 5 bases from J, with 11 bases between.

The chain couples TRBV19 to TRBJ2-4, with TRBD1 as a possible D gene (5 bases). CDR3 length: 15 residues. V lost 5 bases and J 6 bases, leaving 17 bases between the germline ends. Germline loops: CDR1 LNHDA, CDR2 SQIVND (reference sequence). CDR3 nucleotides: TGTGCCAGTAGTCGTGACAGCCTTCAAGGAAACATTCAGTACTTC. Its translation is CASSRDSLQGNIQYF.

The V gene is TRBV4-3, the J gene TRBJ2-3; 7 bases are shared with TRBD2. From germline, CDR1 is LGHNA and CDR2 YSLEER. The V gene end was trimmed by 0 bases and the J gene end by 2 bases; junction bases not matched to a gene: 11. This CDR3 is built from 18 residues. The CDR3 sequence: CASSQDLGLAGSTDTQYF. CDR3 bases: TGCGCCAGCAGCCAAGATCTTGGGTTAGCGGGCTCCACAGATACGCAGTATTTT.

The table lists this clone with a few counts. V gene TRBV7-2 combines with J gene TRBJ2-4; 11 bases fit TRBD2. The germline gives CDR1 SGHTA, CDR2 FQGNSA. The CDR3 consists of 16 residues. V trimming: 2 bases; J trimming: 7 bases; junction bases outside the gene matches: 7. Written as DNA, the CDR3 is TGTGCCAGCAGCTTAACTAGCGGGAGCCCCGTGAACATTCAGTACTTC. Protein sequence: CASSLTSGSPVNIQYF.

The chain carries TRBV6-1 and TRBJ1-5; 9 bases line up with TRBD1. The CDR3 spans 15 residues. CDR1 and CDR2 from the germline V gene are MNHNS and SASEGT. V shed 3 bases, J shed 3 bases, and the junction held 3 bases outside the gene matches. CDR3 sequence (DNA): TGTGCCAGCAGTGAGTGGGACAGGGTCAATCAGCCCCAGCATTTT. Encoded protein: CASSEWDRVNQPQHF.

CDR3: CAISGSLGTSGINEQFF. The CDR3 nucleotides read TGTGCCATCAGTGGTTCGTTAGGGACTAGCGGGATCAATGAGCAGTTCTTC. This chain connects TRBV10-3 to TRBJ2-1, with 13 bases aligning to TRBD2. J lost 6 bases, V lost 4 bases, and 9 bases had no gene match. The CDR3 is made up of 17 amino acids. CDR1 is ENHRY, CDR2 SYGVKD, per germline.

This clone was observed a single time. The chain joins TRBV13 to TRBJ2-5; 8 nucleotides agree with TRBD1. Losses at the gene ends were 5 bases for V and 5 bases for J; bases not matched to a gene: 4. Germline V gene sequence: CDR1 PRHDT, CDR2 FYEKMQ (reference sequence). CDR3 length equals 13 residues. CDR3 nucleotide sequence: TGTGCCAGCAGCCCCAGGGGGCGGGAGACCCAGTACTTC. This gives the protein CASSPRGRETQYF.

The CDR3 spells CASRYQGGLGYTF. CDR3 nucleotide sequence: TGTGCCAGCAGATACCAGGGGGGTCTGGGCTACACCTTC. The chain couples TRBV2 to TRBJ1-2; 7 nucleotides match TRBD1. Germline V gene lookup returns CDR1 SNHLY and CDR2 FYNNEI. This CDR3 has 13 amino acids. V lost 6 bases to trimming and J lost 8 bases; unmatched junction nucleotides: 9. The variable domain in full, completed from reference TRBV2 and TRBJ1-2, reads EPEVTQTPSHQVTQMGQEVILRCVPISNHLYFYWYRQILGQKVEFLVSFYNNEISEKSEIFDDQFSVERPDGSNFTLKIRSTKLEDSAMYFCASRYQGGLGYTFGSGTRLTVV.

DNA of the CDR3: TGTGCCACCAGTGACCCGAGACAGGTCACAGATACGCAGTATTTT. Its translation is CATSDPRQVTDTQYF. The chain joins TRBV24-1 to TRBJ2-3; weak D call: TRBD1 (6 bases). CDR1 is KGHDR and CDR2 is SFDVKD in the germline V gene. The CDR3 is 15 amino acids. V shed 4 bases and J shed 2 bases, with 12 bases lying between them.